Listed below are T cell receptor beta chains from one sample, sequenced in a study of OX40 agonist ivuxolimab in advanced cancers. The method was immunoSEQ multiplex PCR; TCRdb's version includes in-frame clones alone and lacks a portion of them. This sample carries just under 75,000 clones, over 75% of them seen once, and the ten largest clones take roughly 0.5%. Sequencing used CD4+ or CD8+ T cells sorted from blood, obtained in a trial of the OX40 agonist ivuxolimab. Every receptor here comes from an adult with an advanced solid tumor such as melanoma, head and neck, liver or kidney cancer. The CDR3 runs from the conserved cysteine through the conserved F or W. The D gene is left open where the match is weak. A clone size is listed for some rows: how often the clone was seen (once, few, many), or a class if it is expanded.

v_call,clone_size,j_call,d_call,cdr3_aa,cdr3_nt
TRBV6-1,-,TRBJ2-3,-,CASSGWGLTDTQYF,TGTGCCAGCAGTGGATGGGGACTCACAGATACGCAGTATTTT
TRBV6-5,-,TRBJ1-5,-,CASSSDRRLTNQPQHF,TGTGCCAGCAGTTCCGACAGGAGACTTACCAATCAGCCCCAGCATTTT
TRBV4-3,-,TRBJ2-1,TRBD2,CASSQFLAEKGQFF,TGCGCCAGCAGCCAGTTTCTAGCGGAAAAAGGGCAGTTCTTC
TRBV6-5,-,TRBJ2-7,-,CASSYSQRVIEQYF,TGTGCCAGCAGTTACTCGCAACGGGTCATCGAGCAGTACTTC
TRBV5-1,-,TRBJ1-2,TRBD1,CASSQGQNYGYTF,TGCGCCAGCAGCCAGGGACAGAACTATGGCTACACCTTC
TRBV4-3,once,TRBJ1-4,-,CASSQEGAFGEKLFF,TGCGCCAGCAGCCAAGAGGGGGCCTTTGGGGAAAAACTGTTTTTT
TRBV15,-,TRBJ1-2,-,CATSRATGSGYTF,TGTGCCACCAGCAGAGCGACAGGCAGCGGCTACACCTTC
TRBV5-8,-,TRBJ1-2,-,CASSSDPWANYGYTF,TGTGCCAGCAGCTCTGACCCTTGGGCTAACTATGGCTACACCTTC
TRBV28,-,TRBJ2-5,-,CASSGRSAQYF,TGTGCCAGCAGTGGGAGGTCAGCCCAGTACTTC
TRBV5-1,-,TRBJ2-7,TRBD2,CASRREGSYEQYF,TGCGCCAGCAGGCGGGAGGGTTCCTACGAGCAGTACTTC
TRBV4-3,-,TRBJ2-7,TRBD2,CASSQESGDEQYF,TGCGCCAGCAGCCAAGAGAGCGGGGACGAGCAGTACTTC
TRBV2,-,TRBJ2-7,-,CASRVAAVSYEQYF,TGTGCCAGCAGGGTAGCGGCGGTTTCCTACGAGCAGTACTTC
TRBV19,-,TRBJ1-5,-,CASSREYSNQPQHF,TGTGCCAGTAGTCGAGAGTATAGCAATCAGCCCCAGCATTTT
TRBV19,-,TRBJ1-2,-,CASSPWGSGYTF,TGTGCCAGTAGTCCCTGGGGGAGCGGCTACACCTTC
TRBV4-1,-,TRBJ2-5,TRBD2,CASSPTQGGYETQYF,TGCGCCAGCAGCCCAACCCAGGGAGGGTACGAGACCCAGTACTTC